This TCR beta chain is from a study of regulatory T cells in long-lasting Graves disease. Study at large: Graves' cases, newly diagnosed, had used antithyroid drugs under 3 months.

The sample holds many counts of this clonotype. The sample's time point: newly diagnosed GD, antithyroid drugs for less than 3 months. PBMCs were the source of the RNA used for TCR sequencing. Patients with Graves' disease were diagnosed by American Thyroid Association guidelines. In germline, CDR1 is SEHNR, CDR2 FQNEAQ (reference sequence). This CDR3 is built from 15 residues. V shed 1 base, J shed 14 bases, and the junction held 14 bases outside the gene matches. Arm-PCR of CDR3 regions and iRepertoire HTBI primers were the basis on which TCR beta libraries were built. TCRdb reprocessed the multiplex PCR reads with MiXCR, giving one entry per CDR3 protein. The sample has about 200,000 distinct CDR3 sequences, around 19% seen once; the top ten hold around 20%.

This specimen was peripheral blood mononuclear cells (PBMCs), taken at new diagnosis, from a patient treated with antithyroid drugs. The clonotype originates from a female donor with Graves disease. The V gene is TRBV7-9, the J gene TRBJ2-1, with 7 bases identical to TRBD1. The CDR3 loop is CASSLEGQSRGRKFF. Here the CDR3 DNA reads TGTGCCAGCAGCTTAGAGGGACAGTCCAGGGGTAGGAAGTTCTTC.